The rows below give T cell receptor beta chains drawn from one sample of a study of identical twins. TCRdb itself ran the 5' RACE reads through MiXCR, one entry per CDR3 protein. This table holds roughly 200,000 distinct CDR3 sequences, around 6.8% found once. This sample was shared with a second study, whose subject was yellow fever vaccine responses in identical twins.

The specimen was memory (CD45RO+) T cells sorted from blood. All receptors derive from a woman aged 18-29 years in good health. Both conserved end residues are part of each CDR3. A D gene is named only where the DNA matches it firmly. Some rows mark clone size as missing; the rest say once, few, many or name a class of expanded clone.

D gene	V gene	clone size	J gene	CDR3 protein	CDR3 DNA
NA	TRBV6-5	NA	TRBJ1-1	CASSYSPVNTEAFF	TGTGCCAGCAGTTACAGTCCAGTGAACACTGAAGCTTTCTTT
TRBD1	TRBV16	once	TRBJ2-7	CASSHSPRGSYEQYF	TGTGCCAGCAGCCACTCTCCCAGGGGGAGCTACGAGCAGTACTTC
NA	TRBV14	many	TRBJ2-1	CASSTRTSRHEQFF	TGTGCCAGCAGCACCCGTACTAGTAGGCATGAGCAGTTCTTC
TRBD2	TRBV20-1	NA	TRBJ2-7	CSAPIGTGGPYEQYF	TGCAGTGCCCCCATTGGAACGGGAGGGCCCTACGAGCAGTACTTC
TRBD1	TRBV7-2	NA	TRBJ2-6	CASVTGGALSGANVLTF	TGTGCCAGCGTTACAGGGGGCGCATTGTCCGGGGCCAACGTCCTGACTTTC
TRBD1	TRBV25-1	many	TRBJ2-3	CASSERDRGLRDTQYF	TGTGCCAGCAGTGAAAGGGACAGGGGGCTGAGAGATACGCAGTATTTT
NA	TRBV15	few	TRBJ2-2	CATSRGGNTGELFF	TGTGCCACCAGCAGGGGGGGGAACACCGGGGAGCTGTTTTTT
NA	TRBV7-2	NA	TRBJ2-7	CASSKDNYEQYF	TGTGCCAGCAGCAAGGACAACTACGAGCAGTACTTC
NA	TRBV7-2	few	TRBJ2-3	CASSPGVTDTQYF	TGTGCCAGCAGCCCGGGAGTCACAGATACGCAGTATTTT
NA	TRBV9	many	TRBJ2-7	CASSVFLFGEQYF	TGTGCCAGCAGCGTGTTCCTTTTTGGCGAGCAGTACTTC
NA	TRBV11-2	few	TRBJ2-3	CASSPVTGLGADTQYF	TGTGCCAGCAGTCCCGTTACAGGGTTGGGGGCAGATACGCAGTATTTT
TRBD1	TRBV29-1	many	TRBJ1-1	CSGRGKNTEAFF	TGCAGCGGCAGGGGGAAGAACACTGAAGCTTTCTTT
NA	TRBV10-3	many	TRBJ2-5	CAISEGQGHQETQYF	TGTGCCATCAGTGAGGGCCAGGGCCACCAAGAGACCCAGTACTTC
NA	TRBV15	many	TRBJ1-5	CATSRESQGYQPQHF	TGTGCCACCAGCAGAGAGAGTCAGGGGTATCAGCCCCAGCATTTT